This entry is about one T cell receptor (beta chain). The data stem from a study of blood T cell repertoires in COVID-19. Assay: immunoSEQ multiplex PCR; the TCRdb copy retains only in-frame clones and omits some. The data show around 140,000 clones, roughly nine tenths seen once. CDR3 length equals 14 residues. V shed 3 bases and J 8 bases; nucleotides not matched to a gene: 8. In germline, CDR1 is LGHDT, CDR2 YNNKEL (reference sequence). This receptor was identified in a woman in her seventies with COVID-19, enrolled during active disease. The chain uses TRBV3-1 (or the pseudogene TRBV3-2) and TRBJ1-2; 8 nucleotides agree with TRBD1. The sequenced material came from peripheral blood. CDR3 residues: CASSHTDRVVGYTF. In nucleotides, the CDR3 is TGTGCCAGCAGCCATACGGACAGGGTTGTGGGCTACACCTTC.